This T cell receptor beta chain was recorded in a study of T-cell reconstitution after alpha-beta-depleted transplantation in children. Study-wide results and caveats: Some patients' high day-60 TCRbeta diversity was attributed to recipient cells surviving conditioning. At the one-year point after transplant, T-cell counts and TCRbeta diversity were found to come mostly from T cells that had been newly produced.

About this clonotype: The target antigen is unknown.

CDR1 is SGHRS, CDR2 YFSETQ, per germline. This CDR3 spans 14 amino acids. V shed 2 bases and J 8 bases; nucleotides not matched to a gene: 9. As it was prepared, the TCRbeta library received unique molecular identifiers. MiXCR, run by TCRdb on the PCR reads, gives a single entry per CDR3 protein. In the table there are approximately 220,000 distinct CDR3 sequences, approximately 17% of which are singletons. The specimen was PBMCs, mostly from graft donor cells, collected 360 days after TCRalphabeta/CD19-depleted stem cell transplant. The sequence derives from a male patient aged 2-15 years who had a stem cell transplant for acute lymphoblastic leukemia, so the T cells may come from the graft donor. This sequence joins TRBV5-1 and TRBJ1-1, with 7 bases matching TRBD1. The DNA of the CDR3 is TGCGCCAGCAGCTTACCGACAGGGAACAGGGAAGCTTTCTTT. Protein sequence: CASSLPTGNREAFF.